This T cell receptor (beta chain) originates from a study of cytomegalovirus exposure and HLA in healthy donors. Study-level background: An analysis done earlier identified fewer than 140 million unique TCR beta sequences from about 179 million T cells. Study-level points and caveats: Later work found that TCR association rates differed between HLA loci; DRB1 had the most and HLA-C the fewest.

With 60 Vbeta and 13 Jbeta primers, the PCR was carried out. Original methodology: Counted up in a later analysis, unique TCR beta chains came to approximately 77 million, with about 9.9 million shared. Data came from immunoSEQ multiplex PCR; TCRdb stores just in-frame clones and leaves some out. V, J and clone size are taken as reported in that table, and D and trimming were inferred from the DNA itself. The sample has 120,000 to 150,000 clones, roughly 82% seen once. This CDR3 is 14 amino acids long. V lost 1 base and J 7 bases, leaving 16 bases between the germline ends. Germline V lookup: CDR1 SQVTM, CDR2 ANQGSEA. Donors consisted of healthy bone marrow donors. As regards this clone: Its antigen is currently unknown.

The source is a man younger than 35 in good health and CMV-seropositive. The sequencing sample was made of PBMCs. The chain combines TRBV29-1 with TRBJ1-2; D remains ambiguous. CDR3 in DNA: TGCAGCGTTGAAGCATCGCGGCCTCCCCGTGGCTACACCTTC. It yields the protein CSVEASRPPRGYTF.